Listed below are T cell receptor beta chains from one sample, sequenced in a study of T cells after yellow fever vaccination. TCRdb reanalysed the 5' RACE reads using MiXCR and keeps one entry per CDR3 protein. The sample shows hundreds of thousands of distinct CDR3 sequences, 15% to 20% of them seen only once. This sample comprised PBMCs, obtained 15 days after the yellow fever booster vaccination. The receptors shown here come from a man between 25 and 39 years old who received the YFV17D yellow fever vaccine. The CDR3 runs from the conserved cysteine through the conserved F or W. A D gene is named only where the DNA matches it firmly. Only some rows state a clone size, as once, few, many or a class for expanded clones.

CDR3aa: CASSPQLAEPLDTQYF; CDR3nt: TGTGCCAGCTCACCTCAACTAGCGGAACCGCTAGATACGCAGTATTTT; abundance: few; j_gene: TRBJ2-3; d_gene: TRBD2; v_gene: TRBV18; len: 16
CDR3aa: CASSSQDPHEQYF; CDR3nt: TGTGCCAGCAGTTCGCAGGATCCCCACGAGCAGTACTTC; abundance: few; j_gene: TRBJ2-7; d_gene: NA; v_gene: TRBV27; len: 13
CDR3aa: CASSLRNNNEQFF; CDR3nt: TGTGCCAGTAGTCTGAGGAACAACAATGAGCAGTTCTTC; abundance: NA; j_gene: TRBJ2-1; d_gene: NA; v_gene: TRBV19; len: 13
CDR3aa: CSANPPGAEQYF; CDR3nt: TGCAGTGCCAACCCCCCCGGGGCCGAGCAGTACTTC; abundance: few; j_gene: TRBJ2-7; d_gene: NA; v_gene: TRBV20-1; len: 12
CDR3aa: CASSYERTSGSKETQYF; CDR3nt: TGTGCCAGCAGCTACGAAAGGACTAGCGGGAGTAAAGAGACCCAGTACTTC; abundance: NA; j_gene: TRBJ2-5; d_gene: TRBD2; v_gene: TRBV5-6; len: 17
CDR3aa: CSARQGSWSYGYTF; CDR3nt: TGCAGTGCTAGACAGGGCTCGTGGAGCTATGGCTACACCTTC; abundance: NA; j_gene: TRBJ1-2; d_gene: NA; v_gene: TRBV20-1; len: 14
CDR3aa: CASSLGPPEGQFF; CDR3nt: TGCGCCAGCAGCTTGGGCCCGCCGGAGGGGCAGTTCTTC; abundance: many; j_gene: TRBJ2-1; d_gene: NA; v_gene: TRBV5-1; len: 13
CDR3aa: CASVTGRGEQYF; CDR3nt: TGTGCCAGCGTGACGGGCCGGGGCGAGCAGTACTTC; abundance: NA; j_gene: TRBJ2-7; d_gene: NA; v_gene: TRBV28; len: 12
CDR3aa: CASSRDYRNTGELFF; CDR3nt: TGCGCCAGCAGCCGGGACTACAGGAACACCGGGGAGCTGTTTTTT; abundance: many; j_gene: TRBJ2-2; d_gene: TRBD2; v_gene: TRBV4-3; len: 15
CDR3aa: CASSLRIRETQYF; CDR3nt: TGTGCCAGCAGCTTACGGATCCGTGAGACCCAGTACTTC; abundance: NA; j_gene: TRBJ2-5; d_gene: NA; v_gene: TRBV7-2; len: 13
CDR3aa: CSARSRGQETQYF; CDR3nt: TGCAGTGCTAGATCTAGGGGGCAGGAGACCCAGTACTTC; abundance: once; j_gene: TRBJ2-5; d_gene: TRBD1; v_gene: TRBV20-1; len: 13
CDR3aa: CASTPLGQVPYEQYF; CDR3nt: TGCGCCAGCACTCCTCTCGGGCAGGTGCCCTACGAGCAGTACTTC; abundance: NA; j_gene: TRBJ2-7; d_gene: NA; v_gene: TRBV5-1; len: 15
CDR3aa: CSVLGAGGYEQYF; CDR3nt: TGCAGTGTCCTGGGTGCGGGAGGCTACGAGCAGTACTTC; abundance: few; j_gene: TRBJ2-7; d_gene: TRBD2; v_gene: TRBV20-1; len: 13
CDR3aa: CASSLVGMSSYEQYF; CDR3nt: TGTGCCAGCAGTTTAGTCGGGATGAGCTCCTACGAGCAGTACTTC; abundance: NA; j_gene: TRBJ2-7; d_gene: NA; v_gene: TRBV27; len: 15
CDR3aa: CSARLSPRGFSTEAFF; CDR3nt: TGCAGTGCTAGACTCTCCCCTAGGGGTTTTTCGACTGAAGCTTTCTTT; abundance: once; j_gene: TRBJ1-1; d_gene: NA; v_gene: TRBV20-1; len: 16
CDR3aa: CATSDHRTAGNTIYF; CDR3nt: TGTGCCACCAGTGATCATCGGACAGCTGGAAACACCATATATTTT; abundance: NA; j_gene: TRBJ1-3; d_gene: NA; v_gene: TRBV24-1; len: 15
CDR3aa: CASSSRARGEETQYF; CDR3nt: TGTGCCAGCAGCTCCCGTGCTCGGGGGGAAGAGACCCAGTACTTC; abundance: NA; j_gene: TRBJ2-5; d_gene: TRBD2; v_gene: TRBV5-8; len: 15